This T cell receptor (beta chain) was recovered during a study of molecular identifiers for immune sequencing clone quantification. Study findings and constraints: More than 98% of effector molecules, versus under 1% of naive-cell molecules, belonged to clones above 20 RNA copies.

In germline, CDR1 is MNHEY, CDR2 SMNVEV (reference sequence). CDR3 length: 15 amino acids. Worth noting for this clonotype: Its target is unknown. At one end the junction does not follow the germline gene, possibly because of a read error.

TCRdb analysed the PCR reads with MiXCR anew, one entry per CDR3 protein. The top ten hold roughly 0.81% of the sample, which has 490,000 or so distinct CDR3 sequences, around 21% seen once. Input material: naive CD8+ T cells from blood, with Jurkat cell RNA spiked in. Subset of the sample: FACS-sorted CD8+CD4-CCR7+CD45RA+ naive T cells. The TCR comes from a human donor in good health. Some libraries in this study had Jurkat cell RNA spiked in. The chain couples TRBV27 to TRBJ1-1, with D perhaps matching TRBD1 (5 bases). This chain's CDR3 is CAGSPGPGGGTEAFF. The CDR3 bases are TGTGCCGGCAGTCCGGGACCCGGGGGAGGTACTGAAGCTTTCTTT.